This T cell receptor (beta chain) came from a study of CD8+ T cells in alopecia areata (dated by TCRdb to 2016 to 2018). Some background on the complete study: The treated patients took part in an open-label pilot trial in which moderate-to-severe alopecia areata was treated with oral tofacitinib at 5 to 10 mg twice daily. Scalp tissue and sorted CD4+ and CD8+ peripheral blood T cells from patchy and totalis/universalis alopecia areata patients and from healthy controls were covered by human TCRbeta sequencing. Clonality in the scalp was compared among normal scalp (n=4), patchy alopecia areata scalp (n=8), and alopecia totalis/universalis scalp (n=8). For the treated patients, the SALT score, which quantifies what percentage of scalp surface area is affected, served as the measure of disease severity. TCRbeta CDR3 regions were amplified by immunoSEQ multiplex PCR with 35 Vbeta forward and 13 Jbeta reverse primers. Tofacitinib was given for 6 to 18 months, followed by 6 months of follow-up off drug to assess delayed response and recurrence. Patients on tofacitinib were biopsied at baseline and after 4 and 24 weeks of treatment, and several of the patients also had a later scalp biopsy. RNA was extracted with the PAXgene miRNA kit for fixed scalp, the miRNeasy kit for PBMCs, and the RNeasy kit for mouse skin. In both human patients and the C3H/HeJ mouse model, the study applied high-throughput TCRbeta sequencing to look at T cell clonal expansion in alopecia areata. Paper-wide results and their limitations: Because the treated cohort was small and included a single nonresponder, larger studies are needed to assess links between baseline CD8+ expansion and response. Tofacitinib significantly lowered scalp clonality and the number of expanded CD8+ clones among the top 100 scalp clones. Shared TCR sequences between patients were less evident than in mice, which may be partly attributable to HLA diversity in the patient population. Unlike mouse skin, which is dominated by gammadelta T cells, normal human skin has resident alphabeta T cells that are also sequenced, and this complicates analysis of the scalp TCR repertoire. Many expanded lesional clones persisted in scalp and blood during tofacitinib treatment, which may partly explain relapse after stopping treatment. Higher clonality and more expanded CD8+ clones were observed in lesional scalp than in normal scalp, particularly in alopecia totalis/universalis, a finding suggestive of antigenic drive.

With regard to this clone: Its recognized antigen is unknown. No qualities accompany the bases; no much larger clone lies one base away.

Deletion took 4 bases off V and 4 bases off J, with a span of 14 bases between the germline ends. The CDR3 holds 14 amino acids from the cysteine to the phenylalanine. The CDR3 DNA has 42 bases and is translated from base 1. CDR1 is given as SGDLS and CDR2 as YYNGEE, both from the germline V gene. The time point label corresponds to: 20 to 30 weeks on oral tofacitinib. What this sample's treatment or condition label stands for: oral pan-JAK inhibitor, 5-10 mg twice daily. Peripheral blood and lesional scalp punch biopsies were obtained from patients with alopecia areata. After PBMCs were isolated by density centrifugation and stained for CD3, CD4 and CD8, a FACSAria was used to sort CD4+ and CD8+ T cells. Receptor libraries were prepared by the immunoSEQ multiplex PCR assay. RNA was extracted from all samples and reverse transcribed into cDNA as template for TCR sequencing. First-strand cDNA was synthesized using SuperScript III with a 2:1 mix of oligo-dT and random hexamers. A synthetic immune receptor repertoire was used to measure amplification bias, and any remaining bias was corrected computationally. As for the authors' bioinformatics: Raw reads were preprocessed to remove errors, and CDR3 was defined by IMGT conventions from the conserved cysteine to phenylalanine. Clonality was calculated as 1 minus Shannon entropy normalized by log2 of the number of productive unique TCRs. CD4 or CD8 identity of scalp clones was inferred by cross-referencing scalp TCRbeta sequences with sorted blood CD4 and CD8 repertoires. In TCRdb, the immuneACCESS table is reduced to in-frame sequences with V and J assigned. These tables do not hold every clone; where another copy was compared, an unresolved V gene accounts for under half, and the others remain unexplained. The D gene and trimming were derived from the DNA, and the V and J assignments and clone size from that table. This sample holds around 270,000 clones; about 62% were observed only once. In total, the top ten clones hold 1.8% of the sample.

The TCR comes from a human donor with alopecia areata. This specimen consisted of CD4+ T cells sorted from blood, obtained at week 24, from a patient treated with tofacitinib. The chain is assembled from TRBV9 and TRBJ1-2; matching of 5 bases hints at TRBD1 as the D gene. This receptor carries the CDR3 CASSPSRDGYGYTF. DNA sequence: TGTGCCAGCAGCCCGTCCCGGGACGGCTATGGCTACACCTTC.